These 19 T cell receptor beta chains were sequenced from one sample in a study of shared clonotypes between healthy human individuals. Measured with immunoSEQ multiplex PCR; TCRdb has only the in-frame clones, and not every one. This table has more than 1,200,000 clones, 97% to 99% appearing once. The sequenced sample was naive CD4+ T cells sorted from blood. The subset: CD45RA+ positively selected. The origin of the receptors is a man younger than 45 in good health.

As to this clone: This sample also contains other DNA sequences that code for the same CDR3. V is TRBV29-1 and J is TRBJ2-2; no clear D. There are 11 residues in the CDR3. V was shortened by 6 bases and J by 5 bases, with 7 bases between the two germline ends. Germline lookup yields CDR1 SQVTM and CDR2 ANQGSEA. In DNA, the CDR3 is TGCAGCGTAAGATCGACCGGGGAGCTGTTTTTT. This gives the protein CSVRSTGELFF.

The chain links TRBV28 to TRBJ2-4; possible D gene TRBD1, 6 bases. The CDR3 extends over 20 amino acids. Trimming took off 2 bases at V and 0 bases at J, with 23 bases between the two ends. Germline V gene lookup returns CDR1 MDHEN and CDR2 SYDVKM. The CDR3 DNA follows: TGTGCCAGCAGTTTACGCCTGTTAGGACAGTCCCTTCTAGCCAAAAACATTCAGTACTTC. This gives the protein CASSLRLLGQSLLAKNIQYF.

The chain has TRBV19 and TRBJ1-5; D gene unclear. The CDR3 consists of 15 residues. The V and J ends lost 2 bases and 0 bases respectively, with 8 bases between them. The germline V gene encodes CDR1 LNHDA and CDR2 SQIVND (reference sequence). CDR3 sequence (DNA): TGTGCCAGTAGTATAACGGGGTATAGCAATCAGCCCCAGCATTTT. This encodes CASSITGYSNQPQHF. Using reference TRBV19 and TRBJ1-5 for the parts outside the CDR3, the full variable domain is DGGITQSPKYLFRKEGQNVTLSCEQNLNHDAMYWYRQDPGQGLRLIYYSQIVNDFQKGDIAEGYSVSREKKESFPLTVTSAQKNPTAFYLCASSITGYSNQPQHFGDGTRLSIL.

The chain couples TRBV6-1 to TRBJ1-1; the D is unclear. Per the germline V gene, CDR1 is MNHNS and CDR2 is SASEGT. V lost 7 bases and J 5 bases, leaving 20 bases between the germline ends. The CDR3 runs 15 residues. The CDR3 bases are TGTGCCAGCACCTACCTTGGGCAGGCAGAGACTGAAGCTTTCTTT. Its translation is CASTYLGQAETEAFF.

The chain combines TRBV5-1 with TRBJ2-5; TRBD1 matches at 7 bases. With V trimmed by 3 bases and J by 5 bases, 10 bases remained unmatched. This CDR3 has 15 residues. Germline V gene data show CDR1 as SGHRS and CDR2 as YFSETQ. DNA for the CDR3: TGCGCCAGCAGCTCTTCAGGGGGTCGTCGTGAGACCCAGTACTTC. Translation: CASSSSGGRRETQYF. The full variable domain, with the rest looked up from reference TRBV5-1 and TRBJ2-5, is KAGVTQTPRYLIKTRGQQVTLSCSPISGHRSVSWYQQTPGQGLQFLFEYFSETQRNKGNFPGRFSGRQFSNSRSEMNVSTLELGDSALYLCASSSSGGRRETQYFGPGTRLLVL.

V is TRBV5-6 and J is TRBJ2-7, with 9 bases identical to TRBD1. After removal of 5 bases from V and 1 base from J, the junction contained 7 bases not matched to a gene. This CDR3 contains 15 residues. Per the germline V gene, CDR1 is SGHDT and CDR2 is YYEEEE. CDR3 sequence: CASSTDRGLSYEQYF. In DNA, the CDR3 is TGTGCCAGCAGTACCGACAGGGGGTTATCCTACGAGCAGTACTTC.

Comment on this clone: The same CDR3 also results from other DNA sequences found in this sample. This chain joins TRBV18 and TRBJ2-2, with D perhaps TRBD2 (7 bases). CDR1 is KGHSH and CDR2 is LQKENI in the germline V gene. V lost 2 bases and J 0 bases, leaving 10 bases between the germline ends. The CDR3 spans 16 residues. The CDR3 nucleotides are TGTGCCAGCTCACCAAGCGGGACACCGAACACCGGGGAGCTGTTTTTT. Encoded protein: CASSPSGTPNTGELFF.

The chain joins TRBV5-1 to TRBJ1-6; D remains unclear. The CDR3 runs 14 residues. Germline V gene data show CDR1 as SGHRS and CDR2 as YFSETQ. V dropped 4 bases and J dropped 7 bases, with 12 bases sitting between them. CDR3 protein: CASSGGPNNSPLHF. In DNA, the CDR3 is TGCGCCAGCAGCGGCGGACCAAACAATTCACCCCTCCACTTT. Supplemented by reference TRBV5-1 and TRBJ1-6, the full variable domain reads KAGVTQTPRYLIKTRGQQVTLSCSPISGHRSVSWYQQTPGQGLQFLFEYFSETQRNKGNFPGRFSGRQFSNSRSEMNVSTLELGDSALYLCASSGGPNNSPLHFGNGTRLTVT.

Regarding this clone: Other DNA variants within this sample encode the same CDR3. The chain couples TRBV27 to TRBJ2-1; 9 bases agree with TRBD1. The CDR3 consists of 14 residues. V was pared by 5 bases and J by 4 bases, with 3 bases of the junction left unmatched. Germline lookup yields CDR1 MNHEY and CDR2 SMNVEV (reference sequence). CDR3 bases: TGTGCCAGCAGTCCGGGACAGGGATACAATGAGCAGTTCTTC. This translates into CASSPGQGYNEQFF.

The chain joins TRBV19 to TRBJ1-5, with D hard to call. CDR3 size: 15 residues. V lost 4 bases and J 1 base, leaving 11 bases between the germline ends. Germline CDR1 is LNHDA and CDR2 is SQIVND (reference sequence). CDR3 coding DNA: TGTGCCAGTAGTAGCCGTGGGGTCAGCAATCAGCCCCAGCATTTT. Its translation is CASSSRGVSNQPQHF.

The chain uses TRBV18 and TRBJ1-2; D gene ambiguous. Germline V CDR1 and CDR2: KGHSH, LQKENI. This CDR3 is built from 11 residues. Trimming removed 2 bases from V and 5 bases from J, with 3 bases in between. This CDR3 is CASSPGYGYTF. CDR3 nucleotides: TGTGCCAGCTCACCAGGGTATGGCTACACCTTC.

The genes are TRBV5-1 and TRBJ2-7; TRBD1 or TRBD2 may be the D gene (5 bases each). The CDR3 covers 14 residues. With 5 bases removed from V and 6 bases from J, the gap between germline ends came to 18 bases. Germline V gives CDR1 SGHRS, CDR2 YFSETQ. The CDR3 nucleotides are TGCGCCAGCAGTAAAGAGGGAGCGAGGGGCGAGCAGTACTTC. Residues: CASSKEGARGEQYF. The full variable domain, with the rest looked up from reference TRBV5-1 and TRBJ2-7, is KAGVTQTPRYLIKTRGQQVTLSCSPISGHRSVSWYQQTPGQGLQFLFEYFSETQRNKGNFPGRFSGRQFSNSRSEMNVSTLELGDSALYLCASSKEGARGEQYFGPGTRLTVT.

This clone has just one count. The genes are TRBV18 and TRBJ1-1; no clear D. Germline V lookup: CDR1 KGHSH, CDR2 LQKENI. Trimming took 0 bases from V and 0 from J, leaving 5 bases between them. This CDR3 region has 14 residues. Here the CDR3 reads CASSPPLLNTEAFF. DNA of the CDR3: TGTGCCAGCTCACCACCCCTTTTGAACACTGAAGCTTTCTTT.

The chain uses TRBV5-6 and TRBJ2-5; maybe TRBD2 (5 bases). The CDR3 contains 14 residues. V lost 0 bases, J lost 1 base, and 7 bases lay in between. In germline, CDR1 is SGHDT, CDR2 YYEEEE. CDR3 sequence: CASSLGRTQETQYF. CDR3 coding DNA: TGTGCCAGCAGCTTGGGGAGGACCCAAGAGACCCAGTACTTC.

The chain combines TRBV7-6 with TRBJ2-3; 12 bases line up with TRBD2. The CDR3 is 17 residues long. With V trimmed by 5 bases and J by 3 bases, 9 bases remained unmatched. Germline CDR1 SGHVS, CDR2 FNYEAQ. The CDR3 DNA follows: TGTGCCAGCAGCCCCCGGACTAGCGGGATATGGACAGATACGCAGTATTTT. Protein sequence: CASSPRTSGIWTDTQYF.

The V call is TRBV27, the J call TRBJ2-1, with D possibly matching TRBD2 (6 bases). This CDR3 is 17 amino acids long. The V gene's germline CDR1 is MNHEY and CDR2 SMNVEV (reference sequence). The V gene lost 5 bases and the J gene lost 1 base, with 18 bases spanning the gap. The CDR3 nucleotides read TGTGCCAGCAGTCCCCGGGTAGCGGTGCTTTCCTACAATGAGCAGTTCTTC. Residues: CASSPRVAVLSYNEQFF.

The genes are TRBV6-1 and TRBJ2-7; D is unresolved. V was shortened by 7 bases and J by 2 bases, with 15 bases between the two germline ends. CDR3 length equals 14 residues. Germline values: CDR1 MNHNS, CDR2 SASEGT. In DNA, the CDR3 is TGTGCCAGCACTGCAGGCCAGGCTGCCTACGAGCAGTACTTC. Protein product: CASTAGQAAYEQYF.

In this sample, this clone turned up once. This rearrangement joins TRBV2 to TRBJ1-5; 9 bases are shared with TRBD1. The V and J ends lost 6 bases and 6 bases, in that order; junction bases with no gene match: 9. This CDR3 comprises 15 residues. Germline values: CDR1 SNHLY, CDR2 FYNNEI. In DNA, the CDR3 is TGTGCCAGCAGCTCAGGACAGGGGATGGGTCAGCCCCAGCATTTT. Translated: CASSSGQGMGQPQHF.

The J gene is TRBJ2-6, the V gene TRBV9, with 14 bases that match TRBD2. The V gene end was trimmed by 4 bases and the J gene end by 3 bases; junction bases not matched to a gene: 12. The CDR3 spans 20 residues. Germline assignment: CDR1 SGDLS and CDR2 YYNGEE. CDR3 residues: CASSLRGLAGEWGGANVLTF. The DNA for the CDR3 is TGTGCCAGCAGCTTAAGGGGACTAGCGGGAGAATGGGGTGGGGCCAACGTCCTGACTTTC.